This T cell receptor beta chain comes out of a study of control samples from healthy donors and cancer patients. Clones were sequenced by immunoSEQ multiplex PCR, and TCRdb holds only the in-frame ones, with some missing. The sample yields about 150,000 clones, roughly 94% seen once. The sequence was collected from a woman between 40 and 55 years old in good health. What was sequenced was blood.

CDR3 nucleotide sequence: TGTGCCAGTAGTATAGGGACAGAGAACGACTACGAGCAGTACTTC. Its translation is CASSIGTENDYEQYF. This chain connects TRBV19 to TRBJ2-7, with a weak D call TRBD1 (6 bases). The CDR3 has 15 residues. Trimming removed 1 base at V and 3 bases at J, with 13 bases between. The germline V gene encodes CDR1 LNHDA and CDR2 SQIVND (reference sequence). The full variable domain, its missing parts supplied by reference TRBV19 and TRBJ2-7, is DGGITQSPKYLFRKEGQNVTLSCEQNLNHDAMYWYRQDPGQGLRLIYYSQIVNDFQKGDIAEGYSVSREKKESFPLTVTSAQKNPTAFYLCASSIGTENDYEQYFGPGTRLTVT.